The 27 T cell receptor beta chains presented below share a single source sample, sequenced in a study of Ad26.COV2.S vaccination and SARS-CoV-2 variants. Using immunoSEQ multiplex PCR, the repertoire was profiled, and TCRdb retains in-frame clones only, with some absent. The sample lists 150,000 to 200,000 clones, around nine tenths occurring once. Specimen: peripheral blood, collected after recovery from COVID-19. Receptor source: a human donor who had recovered from COVID-19.

Only one count was recorded for this clone. This chain uses TRBV24-1 with TRBJ1-1; the D gene is possibly TRBD1 (5 bases). V shed 10 bases and J shed 13 bases, with 18 bases lying between them. The V gene's germline CDR1 is KGHDR and CDR2 SFDVKD. The CDR3 length is 11 residues. CDR3 sequence (DNA): TGTGCCACTCCCCTAGGGGACGGTGGTTTCTTT. It codes for CATPLGDGGFF.

This clone came up once. The chain carries TRBV7-8 and TRBJ2-7; TRBD1 is a possible D gene (5 bases). Germline V gives CDR1 SGHVS, CDR2 FQNEAQ. This CDR3 is 13 amino acids long. The V end was cut by 3 bases, the J end by 2 bases, with 8 bases between. The CDR3 DNA reads as TGTGCCAGCAGCTTCGACAGACCCTACGAGCAGTACTTC. As protein: CASSFDRPYEQYF.

V and J are TRBV28 and TRBJ2-1; 10 nucleotides line up with TRBD1. CDR1 and CDR2 (germline): MDHEN, SYDVKM. The CDR3 is made up of 16 amino acids. Trimming at V came to 7 bases and at J to 12 bases, leaving 18 bases not matched to a gene. This chain's CDR3 is CASTPFVGQGLYGQFF. CDR3 coding DNA: TGTGCCAGCACTCCCTTCGTGGGACAGGGGTTGTATGGGCAGTTCTTC.

This clone was observed once. The genes are TRBV18 and TRBJ2-7, with D unclear. V was cut by 2 bases and J by 7 bases, with 12 bases left in between. CDR3 length equals 13 residues. The germline V gene has CDR1 KGHSH and CDR2 LQKENI. This CDR3 is CASSPLERAEQYF. As DNA, the CDR3 is TGTGCCAGCTCACCATTGGAACGGGCTGAGCAGTACTTC.

This sequence joins TRBV7-9 and TRBJ2-3; unclear D gene. Germline lookup yields CDR1 SEHNR and CDR2 FQNEAQ (reference sequence). The CDR3 contains 15 residues. V was clipped by 2 bases and J by 2 bases, with 11 bases between them. The CDR3 loop is CASSLSFSDTDTQYF. In DNA form, the CDR3 reads TGTGCCAGCAGCTTATCTTTCAGCGACACAGATACGCAGTATTTT. Looking up the rest from reference TRBV7-9 and TRBJ2-3 gives the full variable domain: DTGVSQNPRHKITKRGQNVTFRCDPISEHNRLYWYRQTLGQGPEFLTYFQNEAQLEKSRLLSDRFSAERPKGSFSTLEIQRTEQGDSAMYLCASSLSFSDTDTQYFGPGTRLTVL.

The rearrangement joins TRBV24-1 to TRBJ2-1; 7 bases match TRBD1. The germline V gene encodes CDR1 KGHDR and CDR2 SFDVKD. This CDR3 is built from 16 residues. J gave up 6 bases and V 4 bases, and 11 bases lay outside the gene matches. For the CDR3, the DNA is TGTGCCACCAGTGACCCCCGACAGGGTCGGGGCAATGAGCAGTTCTTC. Amino acids: CATSDPRQGRGNEQFF.

The chain carries TRBV29-1 and TRBJ2-2; D is possibly TRBD1 or TRBD2 (5 bases each). V lost 7 bases, J lost 4 bases, and 13 bases lay in between. This CDR3 contains 13 residues. CDR1 SQVTM and CDR2 ANQGSEA come from the germline V gene. CDR3 nucleotides: TGCAGCGGGGGACGGTCGGGCACCGGGGAGCTGTTTTTT. Its protein product is CSGGRSGTGELFF.

The rearrangement joins TRBV7-9 to TRBJ2-1, with TRBD2 matching over 12 bases. Germline CDR1 reads SEHNR; CDR2 reads FQNEAQ (reference sequence). This CDR3 has 18 amino acids. Trimming removed 1 base from V and 13 bases from J; junction bases left unmatched: 17. CDR3 in DNA: TGTGCCAGCAGCTTAGGCGAACCCAGGACTAGCGGGATAGTTTTCCAGTTCTTC. Protein product: CASSLGEPRTSGIVFQFF.

The genes are TRBV19 and TRBJ2-6, with D uncertain. Trimming left V 4 bases short and J 2 bases short, with 15 bases between. The length of the CDR3 is 17 residues. Germline CDR1 and CDR2: LNHDA and SQIVND (reference sequence). CDR3 nucleotides: TGTGCCAGTAGTACTGGTCACCTAGACACTGGGGCCAACGTCCTGACTTTC. Translated: CASSTGHLDTGANVLTF.

This rearrangement joins TRBV12-3 or TRBV12-4 to TRBJ2-7, with D possibly matching TRBD1 (5 bases). The CDR3 length is 11 residues. Trimming pared 1 base from V and 7 bases from J, leaving 5 bases between. The chain's CDR3 is CASSLGTEQYF. In DNA form, the CDR3 reads TGTGCCAGCAGTTTAGGGACAGAGCAGTACTTC.

Here the CDR3 reads CASSYQGDFAEAFF. The CDR3 DNA follows: TGTGCCAGCAGCTATCAGGGGGATTTCGCTGAAGCTTTCTTT. The chain uses TRBV11-2 and TRBJ1-1; 7 positions agree with TRBD1. Looked up from germline, CDR1 is SGHAT and CDR2 is FQNNGV. The CDR3 loop spans 14 amino acids. Trimming removed 4 bases from V and 6 bases from J; junction bases left unmatched: 8.

This rearrangement joins TRBV2 to TRBJ2-1; 7 bases fit TRBD2. In germline, CDR1 is SNHLY, CDR2 FYNNEI. This CDR3 is 21 amino acids long. V trimming: 1 base; J trimming: 1 base; junction bases outside the gene matches: 19. The CDR3 region has the DNA TGTGCCAGCAGTGAAGGGTTCGGGTTAGCGGGCCTTACTATATCCTACAATGAGCAGTTCTTC. Amino acids: CASSEGFGLAGLTISYNEQFF. The full variable domain, in which reference TRBV2 and TRBJ2-1 provide the parts outside the CDR3, is EPEVTQTPSHQVTQMGQEVILRCVPISNHLYFYWYRQILGQKVEFLVSFYNNEISEKSEIFDDQFSVERPDGSNFTLKIRSTKLEDSAMYFCASSEGFGLAGLTISYNEQFFGPGTRLTVL.

This clone was counted a single time. This chain connects TRBV6-5 to TRBJ2-2; D possibly corresponds to TRBD2 (6 bases). This CDR3 contains 13 residues. The germline CDR1 and CDR2 sequences are MNHEY and SVGAGI. The V end lost 10 bases, the J end lost 1 base, and 10 bases lay between the germline ends. CDR3 sequence reads: CATSGLNTGELFF. The CDR3 coding sequence is TGTGCCACAAGCGGGTTGAACACCGGGGAGCTGTTTTTT.

This chain uses TRBV18 with TRBJ2-2; 7 bases match TRBD2. J lost 4 bases, V lost 3 bases, and 14 bases had no gene match. The V gene's germline CDR1 is KGHSH and CDR2 LQKENI. The length of the CDR3 is 18 residues. CDR3 in amino acids: CASSPYKSSGISTGELFF. For the CDR3, the DNA is TGTGCCAGCTCACCTTATAAATCGAGCGGGATAAGCACCGGGGAGCTGTTTTTT.

J is TRBJ2-4 and V is TRBV3-1 (or the pseudogene TRBV3-2); 7 nucleotides agree with TRBD1. The CDR3 is made up of 16 amino acids. CDR1 and CDR2 (germline): LGHDT, YNNKEL (reference sequence). J gave up 0 bases and V 5 bases, and 7 bases lay outside the gene matches. The CDR3 spells CASSFRDSLAKNIQYF. The DNA of the CDR3 is TGTGCCAGCAGCTTCCGGGACAGCCTAGCCAAAAACATTCAGTACTTC.

The V call is TRBV30, the J call TRBJ1-2, with no clear D. The germline CDR1 and CDR2 sequences are GTSNPN and SVGIG (reference sequence). Trimming took 1 base from V and 2 from J, leaving 14 bases between them. This CDR3 is built from 15 residues. The CDR3 sequence is CAWSEQTGLNYGYTF. CDR3 DNA: TGTGCCTGGAGTGAACAGACCGGGCTGAACTATGGCTACACCTTC.

The chain employs TRBV3-1 (or the pseudogene TRBV3-2) and TRBJ2-1, with D perhaps matching TRBD2 (7 bases). The ends were cut back, 8 bases at V and 1 base at J, with 9 bases in the middle. CDR1 and CDR2 (germline): LGHDT, YNNKEL (reference sequence). This CDR3 has 13 residues. CDR3 residues: CASGGASYNEQFF. The CDR3 DNA sequence: TGTGCCAGCGGGGGGGCTTCCTACAATGAGCAGTTCTTC.

On this clone itself: The same CDR3 also results from other DNA sequences found in this sample. This chain links TRBV3-1 (or the pseudogene TRBV3-2) with TRBJ2-7; D is uncertain. This CDR3 is built from 12 residues. Germline CDR1 reads LGHDT; CDR2 reads YNNKEL (reference sequence). V gave up 1 base and J gave up 4 bases, with 5 bases separating them. The CDR3 reads CASSQGRYEQYF. CDR3 sequence (DNA): TGTGCCAGCAGCCAAGGGCGGTACGAGCAGTACTTC.

The chain couples TRBV5-6 to TRBJ2-5; D is tentatively TRBD1 or TRBD2 (5 bases each). There are 14 residues in the CDR3. Per germline, CDR1 SGHDT and CDR2 YYEEEE. Trimming cost V 6 bases and J 2 bases, with 14 bases left between them. The CDR3 here is CASTVVGPQETQYF. DNA for the CDR3: TGTGCCAGCACCGTCGTGGGACCTCAAGAGACCCAGTACTTC. The full variable domain, rest sourced from reference TRBV5-6 and TRBJ2-5, is DAGVTQSPTHLIKTRGQQVTLRCSPKSGHDTVSWYQQALGQGPQFIFQYYEEEERQRGNFPDRFSGHQFPNYSSELNVNALLLGDSALYLCASTVVGPQETQYFGPGTRLLVL.

The gene calls are TRBV4-1 and TRBJ2-5, with D perhaps given as TRBD1 or TRBD2 (5 bases each). Trimming removed 4 bases at V and 4 bases at J, with 16 bases between. This CDR3 contains 15 residues. The germline gives CDR1 MGHRA, CDR2 YSYEKL. The CDR3 reads CASSRGRAGLETQYF. DNA of the CDR3: TGCGCCAGCAGCCGGGGGAGAGCAGGGTTAGAGACCCAGTACTTC.

The chain has TRBV27 and TRBJ2-2, with a tentative D call TRBD1 (6 bases). Germline values: CDR1 MNHEY, CDR2 SMNVEV (reference sequence). V lost 4 bases and J 4 bases, leaving 13 bases between the germline ends. The length of the CDR3 is 15 residues. The CDR3 sequence is CASSSLTGSTGELFF. The CDR3 nucleotides are TGTGCCAGCAGTTCCCTCACAGGGTCCACCGGGGAGCTGTTTTTT.

The chain uses TRBV2 and TRBJ2-1; the D gene is possibly TRBD2 (7 bases). The CDR3 totals 16 residues. Germline CDR1 is SNHLY and CDR2 is FYNNEI. Trimming stripped 4 bases from V and 6 bases from J, with 19 bases between. The CDR3, as DNA: TGTGCCAGCAGTGGGGGGGCTAGCGGCCCTTTCAATGAGCAGTTCTTC. Translating gives CASSGGASGPFNEQFF. Full variable domain (rest looked up from reference TRBV2 and TRBJ2-1): EPEVTQTPSHQVTQMGQEVILRCVPISNHLYFYWYRQILGQKVEFLVSFYNNEISEKSEIFDDQFSVERPDGSNFTLKIRSTKLEDSAMYFCASSGGASGPFNEQFFGPGTRLTVL.

This chain links TRBV2 with TRBJ2-7; D could derive from TRBD1 or TRBD2 (5 bases each). The germline CDR1 and CDR2 sequences are SNHLY and FYNNEI. The V and J ends lost 3 bases and 4 bases respectively, with 13 bases between them. This CDR3 comprises 14 residues. The CDR3 coding sequence is TGTGCCAGCAGTGAGGGGGTTCGGGCATACGAGCAGTACTTC. Protein product: CASSEGVRAYEQYF.

V is TRBV11-3 and J is TRBJ2-3; 11 nucleotides line up with TRBD2. V dropped 7 bases and J dropped 7; count of bases not matched to a gene: 7. Germline V CDR1 and CDR2: SGHNT, YENEEA. CDR3 size: 14 residues. The DNA for the CDR3 is TGTGCCAGCACAACTAGCGGGAGTATTAATACGCAGTATTTT. Translated: CASTTSGSINTQYF.

The genes are TRBV11-2 and TRBJ1-5, with a possible D match to TRBD1 (5 bases). V was shortened by 0 bases and J by 7 bases, with 7 bases between the two germline ends. CDR3 length: 13 amino acids. Germline CDR1 reads SGHAT; CDR2 reads FQNNGV. This CDR3 reads CASSLDRAQPQHF. The CDR3 nucleotides read TGTGCCAGCAGCTTAGACAGGGCCCAGCCCCAGCATTTT.

The chain has TRBV11-3 and TRBJ2-3; 8 bases map to TRBD2. CDR3 length: 14 amino acids. The trim removed 4 bases at V and 4 bases at J, leaving 4 bases unmatched. Germline assignment: CDR1 SGHNT and CDR2 YENEEA. CDR3 nucleotides: TGTGCCAGCAGCTACAGCGGGAGCCCAGATACGCAGTATTTT. This sequence encodes CASSYSGSPDTQYF.

This chain uses TRBV20-1 with TRBJ1-5, with TRBD1 identical over 7 bases. Unmatched junction bases numbered 12, after V lost 3 bases and J lost 4 bases. Per germline, CDR1 DFQATT and CDR2 SNEGSKA (reference sequence). The CDR3 spans 16 residues. CDR3 in DNA: TGCAGTGCTAGTCCCGGGACAGCCGCTCTAAATCAGCCCCAGCATTTT. It translates to CSASPGTAALNQPQHF.